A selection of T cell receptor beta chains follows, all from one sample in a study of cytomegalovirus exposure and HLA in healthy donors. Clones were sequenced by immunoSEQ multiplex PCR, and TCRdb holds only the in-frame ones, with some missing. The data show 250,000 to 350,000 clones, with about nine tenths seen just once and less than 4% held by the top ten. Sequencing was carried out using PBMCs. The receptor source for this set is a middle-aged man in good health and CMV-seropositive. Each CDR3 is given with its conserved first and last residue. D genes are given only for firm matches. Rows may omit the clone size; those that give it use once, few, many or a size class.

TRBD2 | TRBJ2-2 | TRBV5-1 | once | TGCGCCAGCAGCTTGGGAATAGCGGGAGATTGGCTGTTTTTT | CASSLGIAGDWLFF
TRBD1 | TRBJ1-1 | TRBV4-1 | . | TGCGCCAGCAGCCATCGACAGGGGAACACTGAAGCTTTCTTT | CASSHRQGNTEAFF
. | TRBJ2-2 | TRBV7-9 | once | TGTGCCAGCATCCGGGAGCCATACCTAGGAACCGGGGAGCTGTTTTTT | CASIREPYLGTGELFF
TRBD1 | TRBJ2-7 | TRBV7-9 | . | TGTGCCAGCAGCCGGACAGGGCCCAGCTCCTACGAGCAGTACTTC | CASSRTGPSSYEQYF
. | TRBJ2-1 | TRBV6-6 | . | TGTGCCAGCAGTTACGCCGGGAGAGAGGGTCATGAGCAGTTCTTC | CASSYAGREGHEQFF
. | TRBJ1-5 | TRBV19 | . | TGTGCCAGTAGTTCCCGAGATAGCAATCAGCCCCAGCATTTT | CASSSRDSNQPQHF
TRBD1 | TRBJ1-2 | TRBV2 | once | TGTGCCGGCAGCGCGTACAGGGGAACTAACTATGGCTACACCTTC | CAGSAYRGTNYGYTF
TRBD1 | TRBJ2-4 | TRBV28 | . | TGTGCCAGCAGCCTAGGACAGGGGGCTACTCTCGAGTACTTC | CASSLGQGATLEYF
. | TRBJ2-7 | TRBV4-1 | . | TGCGCCAGCAGCCAACAGGGAAGCTCCTACGAGCAGTACTTC | CASSQQGSSYEQYF
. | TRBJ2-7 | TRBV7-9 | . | TGTGCCAGCAGCTTAGGGGGCGGGAACTCCTACGAGCAGTACTTC | CASSLGGGNSYEQYF
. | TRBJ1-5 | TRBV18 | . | TGTGCCAGCTCACCACCTGAGGGCGGCAATCAGCCCCAGCATTTT | CASSPPEGGNQPQHF
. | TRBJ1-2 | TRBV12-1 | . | TGTGCCAGCAGCTTTGCCAGGGGGGACTATGGCTACACCTTC | CASSFARGDYGYTF
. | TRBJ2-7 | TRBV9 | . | TGTGCCAGCAGCCCTCAACCGGGGACTCACTCCTACGAGCAGTACTTC | CASSPQPGTHSYEQYF
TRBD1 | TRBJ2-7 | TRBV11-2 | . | TGTGCCAGCAGCGCCCGGGGACAGGGGGCCTACGAGCAGTACTTC | CASSARGQGAYEQYF
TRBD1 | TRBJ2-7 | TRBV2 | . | TGTGCCAGCCAGAGACAGGGCCTCTCCTACGAGCAGTACTTC | CASQRQGLSYEQYF
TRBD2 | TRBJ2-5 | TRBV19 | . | TGTGCCAGTAGGCCTAGCGGCCAAGAGACCCAGTACTTC | CASRPSGQETQYF
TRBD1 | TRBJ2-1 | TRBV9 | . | TGTGCCAGCAGCCCCAGACAGGGGGCCATAAGTACCTACAATGAGCAGTTCTTC | CASSPRQGAISTYNEQFF
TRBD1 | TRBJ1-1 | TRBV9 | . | TGTGCCAGCAGCCCCGGACAGGGGTCTTTGATGAACACTGAAGCTTTCTTT | CASSPGQGSLMNTEAFF
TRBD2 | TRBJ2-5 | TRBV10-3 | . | TGTGCCATCAGTGAAGGTGCGGGAGGCGTGAGAGAGACCCAGTACTTC | CAISEGAGGVRETQYF
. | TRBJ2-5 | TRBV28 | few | TGTGCCAGCAGTCCCCGGACAGGACGGGGGCAAGAGACCCAGTACTTC | CASSPRTGRGQETQYF
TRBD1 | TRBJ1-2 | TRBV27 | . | TGTGCCAGCAGTCACCGCGTACAGGGGAGGTATGGCTACACCTTC | CASSHRVQGRYGYTF
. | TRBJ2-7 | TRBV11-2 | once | TGTGCCAGCAGTTGGGGGGGGGACACCTACGAGCAGTACTTC | CASSWGGDTYEQYF
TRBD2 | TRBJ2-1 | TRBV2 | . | TGTGCCAGCAGTGATTGGGCTAGCGGGAGGGGTGGTGAGCAGTTCTTC | CASSDWASGRGGEQFF
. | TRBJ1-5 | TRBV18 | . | TGTGCCAGCTCACGCTTCGGGACGGGGGGTCAGCCCCAGCATTTT | CASSRFGTGGQPQHF
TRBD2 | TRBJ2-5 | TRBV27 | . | TGTGCCAGCAGTTATACTAGCGCCAACCAAGAGACCCAGTACTTC | CASSYTSANQETQYF
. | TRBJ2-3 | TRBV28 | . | TGTGCCAGCAGTCCAACGCGGGCGTCAGATACGCAGTATTTT | CASSPTRASDTQYF
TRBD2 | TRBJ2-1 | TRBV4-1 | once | TGCGCCAGCAGCCAAGAGGGAGGGACCCACTACAATGAGCAGTTCTTC | CASSQEGGTHYNEQFF
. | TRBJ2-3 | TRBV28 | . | TGTGCCAGCAGCAAGGGGACTAGCACAGATACGCAGTATTTT | CASSKGTSTDTQYF
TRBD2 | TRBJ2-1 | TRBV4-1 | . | TGCGCCAGCAGCCAAGGGCGGGAGGAGATTGAGCAGTTCTTC | CASSQGREEIEQFF
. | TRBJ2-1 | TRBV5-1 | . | TGCGCCAGCAGCTTGACAGGATACTCCTACAATGAGCAGTTCTTC | CASSLTGYSYNEQFF
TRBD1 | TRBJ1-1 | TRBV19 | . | TGTGCCAGTAGTCTACGCGCACAGGGGGGAGCTTTCTTT | CASSLRAQGGAFF
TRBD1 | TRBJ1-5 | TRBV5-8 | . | TGTGCCAGCAGCCAAGACAGGGGAACCAATCAGCCCCAGCATTTT | CASSQDRGTNQPQHF
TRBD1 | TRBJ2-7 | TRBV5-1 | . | TGCGCCAGCAGCTTGGGACAGGGCCCCCACGAGCAGTACTTC | CASSLGQGPHEQYF
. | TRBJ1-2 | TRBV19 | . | TGTGCCAGTAGTAAGACAGGTGTCTATGGCTACACCTTC | CASSKTGVYGYTF
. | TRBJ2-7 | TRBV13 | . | TGTGCCAGCAGCAACCGACAGATGTCCTCCTACGAGCAGTACTTC | CASSNRQMSSYEQYF
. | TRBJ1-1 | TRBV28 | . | TGTGCCAGCAGTTTAGCGGACATCCGGGGGTTTGAAGCTTTCTTT | CASSLADIRGFEAFF
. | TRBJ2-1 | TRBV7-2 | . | TGTGCCAGCAGCCTGGACCGGGACACCTCCTACAATGAGCAGTTCTTC | CASSLDRDTSYNEQFF
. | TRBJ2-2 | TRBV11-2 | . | TGTGCCAGCAGCTTAAGTGGCGGGGCGAACACCGGGGAGCTGTTTTTT | CASSLSGGANTGELFF
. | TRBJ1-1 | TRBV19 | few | TGTGCCAGTAGTATTCTCCCAGGGGACACTGAAGCTTTCTTT | CASSILPGDTEAFF
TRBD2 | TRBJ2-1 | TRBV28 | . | TGTGCCAGCAGTTTGCTAGCGGGAGTCGACGGGGATGAGCAGTTCTTC | CASSLLAGVDGDEQFF
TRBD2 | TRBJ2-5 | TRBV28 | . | TGTGCCAGCAGTTTACGGGGGAGGGCCCGTGAGACCCAGTACTTC | CASSLRGRARETQYF
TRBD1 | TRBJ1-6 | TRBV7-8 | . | TGTGCCAGCAGCTTAGCGGGACAGCGCCCGGTTAATTCACCCCTCCACTTT | CASSLAGQRPVNSPLHF